Below, one T cell receptor (beta chain) is given with its context. The data are from a study of cytomegalovirus exposure and HLA in healthy donors. The PCR had 60 Vbeta and 13 Jbeta primers. Some clones are missing from TCRdb's copy, which holds only in-frame ones; the method was immunoSEQ multiplex PCR. The sample yields roughly 45,000 clones, of which the top ten take up less than 2%. The germline V and J ends were trimmed by 6 bases and 3 bases, with 9 bases remaining between them. This CDR3 comprises 13 residues. The germline CDR1 and CDR2 sequences are LNHDA and SQIVND (reference sequence). Sequenced material: PBMCs. The receptor was derived from a woman aged 25 to 45 in good health and CMV-seronegative. The rearrangement joins TRBV19 to TRBJ1-5; D remains ambiguous. The CDR3 DNA reads as TGTGCCAGTAGATCTATCCCCAATCAGCCCCAGCATTTT. This encodes CASRSIPNQPQHF.